This record covers a single T cell receptor beta chain. Its antigen is currently unknown. The data originate from a study of cytomegalovirus exposure and HLA in healthy donors. Study-wide context: A subsequent analysis stated that the 110 or so validation repertoires were run on the same platform as the 550 to 750 first-cohort repertoires.

Study-wide findings and caveats: Some TCR beta chains (164 of them) were listed as cytomegalovirus-associated. The TCR clusters that emerged in the first cohort tended, a later analysis found, to co-occur in the 120 or so validation repertoires.

The V end was cut by 0 bases, the J end by 4 bases, with 9 bases between. CDR1 and CDR2 (germline): SQVTM, ANQGSEA. This CDR3 comprises 13 residues. TCRdb's table, derived via immunoSEQ multiplex PCR, lists solely in-frame clones and lacks some. Here the sample spans about 63,000 clones, approximately 88% being singletons. This TCR came from a woman younger than 30 in good health and CMV-seronegative. The chain joins TRBV29-1 to TRBJ1-1, with D uncertain. Sequenced sample: PBMCs. CDR3 sequence reads: CSVEDSRATEAFF. In DNA form, the CDR3 reads TGCAGCGTTGAAGACTCGCGGGCCACTGAAGCTTTCTTT. Looking up the rest from reference TRBV29-1 and TRBJ1-1 gives the full variable domain: SAVISQKPSRDICQRGTSLTIQCQVDSQVTMMFWYRQQPGQSLTLIATANQGSEATYESGFVIDKFPISRPNLTFSTLTVSNMSPEDSSIYLCSVEDSRATEAFFGQGTRLTVV.